This T cell receptor beta chain was identified in a study of graft-versus-host responses after intestinal transplantation. About the study: All recipients were given anti-thymocyte globulin induction, and tacrolimus and steroids were then administered for 2 to 4 years.

Clones were sequenced by immunoSEQ multiplex PCR, and TCRdb holds only the in-frame ones, with some missing. The sample includes just under 90,000 clones, 75% to 90% seen only once; the top ten take 17%. The CDR3 runs to 14 residues. The germline gives CDR1 MNHEY, CDR2 SMNVEV (reference sequence). The J segment lost 5 bases and the V segment lost 5 bases, leaving 6 bases of the junction unmatched. In the case of this clone: What it recognizes is unknown.

The sequence was collected from a human donor who received an intestinal transplant. The V call is TRBV27, the J call TRBJ2-5, with TRBD1 matching over 9 bases. The material sequenced was unstimulated CD8+ T cells sorted from spleen or lymph node cells, taken before intestinal transplant. The CDR3 bases are TGTGCCAGCAGTGAGGGACAGGGAATGGAGACCCAGTACTTC. This sequence encodes CASSEGQGMETQYF.